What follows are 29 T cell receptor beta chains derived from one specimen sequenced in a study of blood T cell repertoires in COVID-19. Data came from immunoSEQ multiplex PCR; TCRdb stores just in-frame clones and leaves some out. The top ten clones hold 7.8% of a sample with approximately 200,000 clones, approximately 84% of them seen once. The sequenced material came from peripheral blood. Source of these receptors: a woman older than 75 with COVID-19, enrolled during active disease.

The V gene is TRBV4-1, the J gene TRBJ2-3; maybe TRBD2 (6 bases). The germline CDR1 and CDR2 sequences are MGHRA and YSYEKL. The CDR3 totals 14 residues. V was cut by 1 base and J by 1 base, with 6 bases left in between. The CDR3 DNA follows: TGCGCCAGCAGCCAAGGACTAGGCACAGATACGCAGTATTTT. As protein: CASSQGLGTDTQYF.

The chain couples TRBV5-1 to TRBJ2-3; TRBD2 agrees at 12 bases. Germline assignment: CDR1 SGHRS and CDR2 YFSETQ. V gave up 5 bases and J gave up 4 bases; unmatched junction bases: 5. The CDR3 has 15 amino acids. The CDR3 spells CASRLAGGGSDTQYF. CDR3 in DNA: TGCGCCAGCAGACTAGCGGGAGGAGGTTCAGATACGCAGTATTTT.

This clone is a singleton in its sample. CDR3 loop: CASSPQGRTSNTDTQYF. The CDR3 DNA sequence: TGTGCCAGCAGCCCGCAGGGGAGGACTAGTAACACAGATACGCAGTATTTT. V gene TRBV7-3 combines with J gene TRBJ2-3, with a possible D match to TRBD2 (7 bases). The CDR3 is 17 amino acids. Germline V gives CDR1 SGHTA, CDR2 FQGTGA. V gave up 5 bases and J gave up 2 bases, with 20 bases separating them.

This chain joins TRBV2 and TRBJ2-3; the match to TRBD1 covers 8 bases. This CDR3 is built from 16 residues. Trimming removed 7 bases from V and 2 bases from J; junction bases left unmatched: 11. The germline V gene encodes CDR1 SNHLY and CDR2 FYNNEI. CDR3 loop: CASTSQGAVVTDTQYF. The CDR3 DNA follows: TGTGCCAGCACCTCTCAGGGGGCCGTGGTCACAGATACGCAGTATTTT.

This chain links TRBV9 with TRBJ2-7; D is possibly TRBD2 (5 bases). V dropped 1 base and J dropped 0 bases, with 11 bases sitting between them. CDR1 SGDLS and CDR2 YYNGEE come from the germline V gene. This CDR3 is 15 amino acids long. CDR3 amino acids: CASSVSAGSSYEQYF. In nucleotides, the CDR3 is TGTGCCAGCAGCGTAAGTGCGGGTTCCTCCTACGAGCAGTACTTC.

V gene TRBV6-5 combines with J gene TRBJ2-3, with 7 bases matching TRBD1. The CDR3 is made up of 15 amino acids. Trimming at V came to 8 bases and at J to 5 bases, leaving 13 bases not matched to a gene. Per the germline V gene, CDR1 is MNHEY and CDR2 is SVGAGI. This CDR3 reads CASGKGAGDQDTQYF. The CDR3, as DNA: TGTGCCAGCGGGAAGGGGGCAGGGGATCAAGATACGCAGTATTTT.

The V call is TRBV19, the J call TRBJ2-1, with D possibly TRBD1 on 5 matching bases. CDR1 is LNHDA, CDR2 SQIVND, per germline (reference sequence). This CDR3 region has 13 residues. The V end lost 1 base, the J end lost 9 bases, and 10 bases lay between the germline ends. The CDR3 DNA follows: TGTGCCAGTAGTATAGGACGTCAGGGTGAGCAGTTCTTC. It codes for CASSIGRQGEQFF.

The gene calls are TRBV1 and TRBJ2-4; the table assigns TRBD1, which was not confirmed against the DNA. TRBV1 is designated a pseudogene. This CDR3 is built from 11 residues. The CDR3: CTRGLGNIQYF. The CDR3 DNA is TGCACCAGGGGGCTCGGGAACATTCAGTACTTC.

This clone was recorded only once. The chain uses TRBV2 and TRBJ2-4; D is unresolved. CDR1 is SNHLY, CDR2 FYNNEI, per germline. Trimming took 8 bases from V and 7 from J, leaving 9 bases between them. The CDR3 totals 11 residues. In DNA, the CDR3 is TGTGCCAGCGCTGAGATGAACATTCAGTACTTC. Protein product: CASAEMNIQYF.

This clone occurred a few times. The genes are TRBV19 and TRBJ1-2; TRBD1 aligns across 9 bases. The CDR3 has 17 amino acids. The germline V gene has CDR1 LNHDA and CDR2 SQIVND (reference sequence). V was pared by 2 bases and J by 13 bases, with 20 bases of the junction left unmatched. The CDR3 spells CASSIIPRTGEARRGTF. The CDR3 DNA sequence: TGTGCCAGTAGTATAATCCCTCGGACAGGGGAGGCCCGCCGGGGCACCTTC. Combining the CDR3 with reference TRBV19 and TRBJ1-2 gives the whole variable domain DGGITQSPKYLFRKEGQNVTLSCEQNLNHDAMYWYRQDPGQGLRLIYYSQIVNDFQKGDIAEGYSVSREKKESFPLTVTSAQKNPTAFYLCASSIIPRTGEARRGTFGSGTRLTVV.

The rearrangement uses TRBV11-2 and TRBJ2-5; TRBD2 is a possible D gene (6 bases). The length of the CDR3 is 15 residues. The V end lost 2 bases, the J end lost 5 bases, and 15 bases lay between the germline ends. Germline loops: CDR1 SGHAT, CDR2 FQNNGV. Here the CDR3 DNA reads TGTGCCAGCAGCTTATTCGCAGGCGGGGAGGAGACCCAGTACTTC. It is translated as CASSLFAGGEETQYF.

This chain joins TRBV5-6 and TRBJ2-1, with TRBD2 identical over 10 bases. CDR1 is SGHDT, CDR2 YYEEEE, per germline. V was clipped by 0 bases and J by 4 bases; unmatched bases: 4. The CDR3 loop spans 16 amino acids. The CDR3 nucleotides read TGTGCCAGCAGCTTGGCCACTAGCGGGGCGTACAATGAGCAGTTCTTC. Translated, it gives CASSLATSGAYNEQFF.

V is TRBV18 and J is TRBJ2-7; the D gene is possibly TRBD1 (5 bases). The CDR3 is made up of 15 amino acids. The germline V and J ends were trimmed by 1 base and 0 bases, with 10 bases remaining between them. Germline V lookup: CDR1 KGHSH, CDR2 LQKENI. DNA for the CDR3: TGTGCCAGCTCACCACAGGGGCCCAACTCCTACGAGCAGTACTTC. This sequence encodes CASSPQGPNSYEQYF.

The CDR3: CATSRDTGGPYTF. In DNA, the CDR3 is TGTGCCACCAGCAGAGATACGGGGGGCCCCTACACCTTC. The V call is TRBV15, the J call TRBJ1-2; D might be TRBD1 (6 bases). This CDR3 is built from 13 residues. V lost 0 bases and J 10 bases, leaving 12 bases between the germline ends. Germline lookup yields CDR1 LNHNV and CDR2 YYDKDF (reference sequence).

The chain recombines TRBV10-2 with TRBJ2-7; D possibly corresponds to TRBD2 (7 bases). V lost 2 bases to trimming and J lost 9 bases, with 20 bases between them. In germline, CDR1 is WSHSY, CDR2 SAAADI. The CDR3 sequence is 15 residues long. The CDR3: CASSEGGGGSVVQYF. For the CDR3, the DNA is TGCGCCAGCAGTGAGGGTGGCGGGGGCTCGGTCGTGCAGTACTTC.

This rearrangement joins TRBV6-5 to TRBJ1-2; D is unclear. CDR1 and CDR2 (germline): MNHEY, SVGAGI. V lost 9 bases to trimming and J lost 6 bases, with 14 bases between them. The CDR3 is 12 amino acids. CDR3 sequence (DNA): TGTGCCAGTGCAGTATGGGAGGATGGCTACACCTTC. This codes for CASAVWEDGYTF.

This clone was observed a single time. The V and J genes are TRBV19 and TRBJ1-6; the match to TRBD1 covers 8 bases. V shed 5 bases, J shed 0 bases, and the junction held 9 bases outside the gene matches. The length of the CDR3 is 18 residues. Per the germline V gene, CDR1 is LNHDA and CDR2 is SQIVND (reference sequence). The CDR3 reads CASSSGTGSGSYNSPLHF. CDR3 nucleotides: TGTGCCAGTAGTTCCGGGACAGGTTCGGGCTCCTATAATTCACCCCTCCACTTT.

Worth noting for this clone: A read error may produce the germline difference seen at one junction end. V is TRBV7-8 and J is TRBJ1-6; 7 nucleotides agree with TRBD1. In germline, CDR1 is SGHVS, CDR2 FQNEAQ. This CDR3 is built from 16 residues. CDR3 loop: CASTLGGAMYNSPLHF. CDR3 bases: TGTGCCAGCACCTTAGGGGGCGCGATGTATAATTCACCCCTCCACTTT.

CDR3 sequence: CASSQPGLGAFF. Here the CDR3 DNA reads TGCGCCAGCAGTCAACCGGGACTGGGAGCTTTCTTT. V usage is TRBV23-1 and J usage is TRBJ1-1, with D possibly matching TRBD1 (5 bases). TRBV23-1 is an ORF; its function is uncertain. The CDR3 covers 12 residues. The V gene lost 2 bases and the J gene lost 10 bases, with 11 bases spanning the gap.

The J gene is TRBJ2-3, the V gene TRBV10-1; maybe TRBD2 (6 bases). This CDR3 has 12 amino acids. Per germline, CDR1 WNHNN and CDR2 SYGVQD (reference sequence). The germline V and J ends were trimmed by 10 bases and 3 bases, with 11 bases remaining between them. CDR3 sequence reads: CATAGGTDTQYF. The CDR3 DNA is TGCGCCACCGCCGGGGGTACAGATACGCAGTATTTT.

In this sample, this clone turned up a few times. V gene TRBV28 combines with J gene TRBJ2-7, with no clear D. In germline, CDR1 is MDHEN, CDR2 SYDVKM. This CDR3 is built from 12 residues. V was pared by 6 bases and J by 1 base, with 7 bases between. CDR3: CASRTTSYEQYF. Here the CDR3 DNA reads TGTGCCAGCAGAACGACATCCTACGAGCAGTACTTC.

The CDR3 bases are TGCGCCAGCAGTCGCTGGACTAGCGGAGGGGAGGGGGAGCAGTACTTC. This gives the protein CASSRWTSGGEGEQYF. This chain connects TRBV5-1 to TRBJ2-7, with 10 bases lining up with TRBD2. The CDR3 spans 16 residues. Trimming cost V 5 bases and J 7 bases; bases outside gene matches: 15. Germline loops: CDR1 SGHRS, CDR2 YFSETQ. Variable domain in full (rest from reference TRBV5-1 and TRBJ2-7): KAGVTQTPRYLIKTRGQQVTLSCSPISGHRSVSWYQQTPGQGLQFLFEYFSETQRNKGNFPGRFSGRQFSNSRSEMNVSTLELGDSALYLCASSRWTSGGEGEQYFGPGTRLTVT.

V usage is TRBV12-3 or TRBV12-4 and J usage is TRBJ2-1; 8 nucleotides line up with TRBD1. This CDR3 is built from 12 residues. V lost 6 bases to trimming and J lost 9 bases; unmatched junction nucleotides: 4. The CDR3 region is CASRPGGGEQFF. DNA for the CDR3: TGTGCCAGCAGACCAGGGGGCGGTGAGCAGTTCTTC.

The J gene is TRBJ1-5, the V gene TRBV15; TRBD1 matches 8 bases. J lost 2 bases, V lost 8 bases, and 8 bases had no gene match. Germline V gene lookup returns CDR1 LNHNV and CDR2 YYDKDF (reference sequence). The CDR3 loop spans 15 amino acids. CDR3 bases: TGTGCCACCGCTGCAGTACAGGGGGGCAATCAGCCCCAGCATTTT. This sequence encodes CATAAVQGGNQPQHF.

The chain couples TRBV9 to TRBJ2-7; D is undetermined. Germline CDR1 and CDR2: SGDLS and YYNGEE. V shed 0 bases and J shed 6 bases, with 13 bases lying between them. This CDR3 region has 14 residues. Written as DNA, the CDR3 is TGTGCCAGCAGCGTAGAACAGATCAGCAGCGAGCAGTACTTC. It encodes CASSVEQISSEQYF.

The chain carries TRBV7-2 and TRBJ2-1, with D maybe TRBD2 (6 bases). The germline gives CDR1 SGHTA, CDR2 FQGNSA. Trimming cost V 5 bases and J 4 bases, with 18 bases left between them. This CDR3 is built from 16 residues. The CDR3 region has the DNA TGTGCCAGCAGCCACCGGGCCGGGACTGCTTACAATGAGCAGTTCTTC. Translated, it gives CASSHRAGTAYNEQFF.

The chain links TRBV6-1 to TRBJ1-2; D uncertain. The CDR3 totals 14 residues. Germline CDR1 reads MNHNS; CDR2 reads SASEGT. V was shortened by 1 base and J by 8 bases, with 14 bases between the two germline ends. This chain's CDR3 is CASSEGAPISGYTF. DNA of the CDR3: TGTGCCAGCAGTGAAGGGGCTCCCATAAGCGGCTACACCTTC.

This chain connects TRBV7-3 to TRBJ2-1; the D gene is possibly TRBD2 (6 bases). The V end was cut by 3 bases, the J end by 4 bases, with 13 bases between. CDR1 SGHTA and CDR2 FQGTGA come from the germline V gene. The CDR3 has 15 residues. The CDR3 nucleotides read TGTGCCAGCAGCTTCCAGCGGGCTCAATACAATGAGCAGTTCTTC. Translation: CASSFQRAQYNEQFF. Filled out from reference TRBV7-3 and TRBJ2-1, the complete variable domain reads GAGVSQTPSNKVTEKGKYVELRCDPISGHTALYWYRQSLGQGPEFLIYFQGTGAADDSGLPNDRFFAVRPEGSVSTLKIQRTERGDSAVYLCASSFQRAQYNEQFFGPGTRLTVL.

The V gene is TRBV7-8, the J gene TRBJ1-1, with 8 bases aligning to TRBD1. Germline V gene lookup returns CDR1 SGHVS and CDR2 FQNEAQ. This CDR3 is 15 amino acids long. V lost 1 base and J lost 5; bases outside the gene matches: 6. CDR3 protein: CASSLVQGAGTEAFF. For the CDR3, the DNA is TGTGCCAGCAGCTTAGTTCAGGGGGCCGGGACTGAAGCTTTCTTT.